These T cell receptor beta chains were read from a single sample in a study of blood T cell repertoires in COVID-19. TCRdb's copy holds only in-frame clones and misses some; the assay was immunoSEQ multiplex PCR. The data show more than 85,000 clones, roughly 76% seen once. What was sequenced was peripheral blood. These receptors were collected from a woman between 50 and 59 years old with acute or convalescent COVID-19. Each CDR3 is given with its conserved first and last residue. D genes are given only for firm matches. Some rows have no size entry. The others give once, few or many, or a class for an expanded clone.

v_gene	d_gene	j_gene	abundance	CDR3nt	CDR3aa
TRBV11-2	NA	TRBJ1-6	NA	TGTGCCAGCATCCCCTTCAGGGAGGGGGGGGGTTATTCACCCCTCCACTTT	CASIPFREGGGYSPLHF
TRBV5-5	NA	TRBJ1-1	few	TGTGCCAGCAGCCTCGACAGATCTGAAGCTTTCTTT	CASSLDRSEAFF
TRBV18	TRBD1	TRBJ1-2	NA	TGTGCCAGCTCACCACCGGATGACAGGGATGGCGGCTACACCTTC	CASSPPDDRDGGYTF
TRBV11-2	TRBD1	TRBJ2-2	few	TGTGCCAGCAGCTTGAGGGACAGCCGAAGCACCGGGGAGCTGTTTTTT	CASSLRDSRSTGELFF
TRBV4-1	TRBD1	TRBJ1-2	NA	TGCGCCAGCAGCCGAGGGACAGCGCTCTATGGCTACACCTTC	CASSRGTALYGYTF
TRBV4-2	TRBD2	TRBJ2-7	NA	TGTGCCAGCAGCCTAGGGACTAGCGGGGGCGAGCAGTACTTC	CASSLGTSGGEQYF
TRBV28	NA	TRBJ1-3	NA	TGTGCCAGCACCCCAGGAGGATCTCGGGGATTATCTGGAAACACCATATATTTT	CASTPGGSRGLSGNTIYF
TRBV5-5	TRBD1	TRBJ2-7	NA	TGTGCCAGCAGCCCCTCGACAGGGGGCTACGAGCAGTACTTC	CASSPSTGGYEQYF
TRBV6-4	NA	TRBJ2-3	NA	TGTGCCACCTCAAGAACTCCTGCGTCCGATACGCAGTATTTT	CATSRTPASDTQYF
TRBV4-2	NA	TRBJ1-2	NA	TGTGCCAGCAGAAGTCAGACAGTCTATGGCTACACCTTC	CASRSQTVYGYTF
TRBV30	NA	TRBJ1-3	NA	TGTGCCTGGAGGTCCCCCGGGGGTAAAGGAAACACCATATATTTT	CAWRSPGGKGNTIYF
TRBV2	NA	TRBJ1-2	NA	TGTGCCAGCAGAATACAGGGCATGACTAACTATGGCTACACCTTC	CASRIQGMTNYGYTF
TRBV5-1	NA	TRBJ1-1	once	TGCGCCAGCAGCTCCGCGGGCCTGAACACTGAAGCTTTCTTT	CASSSAGLNTEAFF
TRBV11-2	NA	TRBJ1-3	NA	TGTGCCAGCAGCTTCGCCGGCTCTGGAAACACCATATATTTT	CASSFAGSGNTIYF
TRBV6-2/TRBV6-3	NA	TRBJ1-2	once	TGTGCCAGCAGTTACCCACCCGGGAGAGCTAACTATGGCTACACCTTC	CASSYPPGRANYGYTF
TRBV25-1	NA	TRBJ1-2	NA	TGTGCCAGCAGTGATCCAGGGTATGGCTACACCTTC	CASSDPGYGYTF
TRBV27	NA	TRBJ2-7	NA	TGTGCCAGCAGTTTGAGATGGAGCGGGCCCTACGAGCAGTACTTC	CASSLRWSGPYEQYF
TRBV30	TRBD1	TRBJ1-6	NA	TGTGCCTGGAGGACCTACAGGGGATCCTATAATTCACCCCTCCACTTT	CAWRTYRGSYNSPLHF
TRBV28	NA	TRBJ1-5	once	TGTGCCAGCAGTTTACCTGACAGCCCCAGAAGCAATCAGCCCCAGCATTTT	CASSLPDSPRSNQPQHF
TRBV5-1	TRBD1	TRBJ1-1	few	TGCGCCAGCAGCCCCGGGACAGGAGTTGAAGCTTTCTTT	CASSPGTGVEAFF
TRBV6-6	NA	TRBJ1-1	once	TGTGCCAGCGGAGAGGCGGGGAACACTGAAGCTTTCTTT	CASGEAGNTEAFF
TRBV6-1	NA	TRBJ1-5	NA	TGTGCCAGCAGTGAAGGCAGGCTCGGCAATCAGCCCCAGCATTTT	CASSEGRLGNQPQHF
TRBV11-3	NA	TRBJ2-2	NA	TGTGCCAGCAGCTTTGGGGCAGACACCGGGGAGCTGTTTTTT	CASSFGADTGELFF
TRBV7-3	TRBD1	TRBJ2-1	NA	TGTGCCAGCAGCCCAACCGGGACAGCCCCTCACAATGAGCAGTTCTTC	CASSPTGTAPHNEQFF
TRBV5-1	NA	TRBJ1-2	NA	TGCGCCAGCAGCTTGGGACAACAACGACGTCGGGGCTACACCTTC	CASSLGQQRRRGYTF
TRBV5-6	NA	TRBJ1-1	NA	TGTGCCAGCAGCTTCGAAGGGGGACCCACCAGTGGAGCTTTCTTT	CASSFEGGPTSGAFF
TRBV6-6	NA	TRBJ1-2	NA	TGTGCCAGCAGCTTACGGGACTTATTCCCCTATGGCTACACCTTC	CASSLRDLFPYGYTF
TRBV24-1	TRBD1	TRBJ1-5	NA	TGTGCCACCAGTGATGCCGGGACAGGGAAGAATCAGCCCCAGCATTTT	CATSDAGTGKNQPQHF
TRBV14	NA	TRBJ2-1	once	TGTGCCAGCAGCCAAGGGCAGGCCTACAATGAGCAGTTCTTC	CASSQGQAYNEQFF
TRBV5-5	TRBD2	TRBJ2-2	NA	TGTGCCAGCAGCCCGGCGGGGGGGCGCGGCACCGGGGAGCTGTTTTTT	CASSPAGGRGTGELFF
TRBV7-2	TRBD1	TRBJ1-1	NA	TGTGCCAGCAGCTGGGACAGCAACACTGAAGCTTTCTTT	CASSWDSNTEAFF
TRBV6-5	NA	TRBJ1-2	NA	TGTGCCAGCAACCGCGGACAGCCTAACTATGGCTACACCTTC	CASNRGQPNYGYTF
TRBV2	TRBD1	TRBJ2-6	NA	TGTGCCAGCGGACAGGGGCGCACTGGGGCCAACGTCCTGACTTTC	CASGQGRTGANVLTF
TRBV20-1	TRBD1	TRBJ1-1	few	TGCAGTGCTAACCCGGACAGGGGAGCTTTCTTT	CSANPDRGAFF
TRBV9	NA	TRBJ1-1	NA	TGTGCCAGCAGCGTAGACACGCCCAACGCAGAAGCTTTCTTT	CASSVDTPNAEAFF
TRBV28	NA	TRBJ1-4	NA	TGTGCCAGCAGTCCGGCCTGGAATCAGGGTCGAGAAAAACTGTTTTTT	CASSPAWNQGREKLFF
TRBV6-5	TRBD1	TRBJ2-7	NA	TGTGCCAGCAGGGGGACAGGGGGCTCCTACGAGCAGTACTTC	CASRGTGGSYEQYF
TRBV28	TRBD1	TRBJ2-4	NA	TGTGCCAGCAGTTTATTGCTGACAGGGGGAGCCAAAAACATTCAGTACTTC	CASSLLLTGGAKNIQYF
TRBV3-1/TRBV3-2	TRBD2	TRBJ2-3	NA	TGTGCCAGCAGCCAACAATCAGCGGGGACTAGCACAGATACGCAGTATTTT	CASSQQSAGTSTDTQYF
TRBV28	NA	TRBJ2-7	NA	TGTGCCAGCAGAGAGCAGGGTGGCGAGCAGTACTTC	CASREQGGEQYF
TRBV11-2	NA	TRBJ2-7	NA	TGTGCCAGCAGCCGCGACAGGCCACATAACTACGAGCAGTACTTC	CASSRDRPHNYEQYF
TRBV9	TRBD2	TRBJ2-3	NA	TGTGCCAGCAGCGTAGCGGGACTAGCGGGAACAGATACGCAGTATTTT	CASSVAGLAGTDTQYF
TRBV15	NA	TRBJ1-1	NA	TGTGCCACCAGCAGAGGGGTGGAGGGTAGAAGCACTGAAGCTTTCTTT	CATSRGVEGRSTEAFF
TRBV7-8	TRBD1	TRBJ1-2	NA	TGTGCCAGCAGCCTGGGGACAGGAGATGGCTACACCTTC	CASSLGTGDGYTF